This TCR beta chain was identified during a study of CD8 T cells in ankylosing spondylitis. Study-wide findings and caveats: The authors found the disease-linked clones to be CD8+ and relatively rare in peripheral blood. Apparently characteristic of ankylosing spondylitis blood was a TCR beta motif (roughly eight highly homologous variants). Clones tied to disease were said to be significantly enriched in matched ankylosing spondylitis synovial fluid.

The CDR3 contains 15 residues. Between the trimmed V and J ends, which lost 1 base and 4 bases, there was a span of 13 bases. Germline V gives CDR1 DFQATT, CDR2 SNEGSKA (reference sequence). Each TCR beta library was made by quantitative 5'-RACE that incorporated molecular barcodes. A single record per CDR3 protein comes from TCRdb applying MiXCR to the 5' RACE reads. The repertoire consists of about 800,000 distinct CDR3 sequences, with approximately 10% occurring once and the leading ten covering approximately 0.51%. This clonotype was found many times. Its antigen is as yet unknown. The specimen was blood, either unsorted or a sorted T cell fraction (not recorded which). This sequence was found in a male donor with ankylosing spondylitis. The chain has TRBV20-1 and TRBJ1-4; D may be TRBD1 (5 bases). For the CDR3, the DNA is TGCAGTGCTAGAGTCCCAGGGAGGCTTAATGAAAAACTGTTTTTT. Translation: CSARVPGRLNEKLFF.